A selection of T cell receptor beta chains follows, all from one sample in a study of post-analysis software for immune sequencing data. TCRdb independently ran MiXCR on the PCR reads; one entry per CDR3 protein. This sample has roughly 600,000 distinct CDR3 sequences; about 44% occur once, and the top ten carry 1.5% to 2%. The material sequenced was blood. The receptors here all came from a girl aged 5 to 17 with multiple sclerosis. Both conserved end residues are part of each CDR3. D genes are given only for firm matches. Clone size is given for some rows only: seen once, a few or many times, or a class if the clone is expanded.

d_gene: NA
j_gene: TRBJ2-7
abundance: once
v_gene: TRBV12-3/TRBV12-4
CDR3aa: CASKLRDATYEQYF
CDR3nt: TGTGCCAGCAAACTCCGGGACGCAACCTACGAGCAGTACTTC

d_gene: NA
j_gene: TRBJ2-7
abundance: few
v_gene: TRBV5-6
CDR3aa: CASSVTASNEQYF
CDR3nt: TGTGCCAGCAGCGTGACAGCTTCTAACGAGCAGTACTTC

d_gene: NA
j_gene: TRBJ2-7
abundance: few
v_gene: TRBV29-1
CDR3aa: CSVDAGYEQYF
CDR3nt: TGCAGCGTTGATGCCGGCTACGAGCAGTACTTC

d_gene: NA
j_gene: TRBJ1-2
abundance: NA
v_gene: TRBV6-5
CDR3aa: CASSYLVGGNYGYTF
CDR3nt: TGTGCCAGCAGTTACCTCGTGGGGGGGAACTATGGCTACACCTTC

d_gene: NA
j_gene: TRBJ2-7
abundance: NA
v_gene: TRBV30
CDR3aa: CAWSQPHTGYEQYF
CDR3nt: TGTGCCTGGAGTCAACCACACACAGGCTACGAGCAGTACTTC

d_gene: NA
j_gene: TRBJ1-2
abundance: NA
v_gene: TRBV20-1
CDR3aa: CSARVNYGYTF
CDR3nt: TGCAGTGCCAGGGTTAACTATGGCTACACCTTC

d_gene: NA
j_gene: TRBJ2-3
abundance: few
v_gene: TRBV12-3/TRBV12-4
CDR3aa: CASGTSTDTQYF
CDR3nt: TGTGCCAGCGGGACTAGCACAGATACGCAGTATTTT

d_gene: TRBD1
j_gene: TRBJ1-1
abundance: NA
v_gene: TRBV6-2/TRBV6-3
CDR3aa: CASSYFPTGWEGMNTEAFF
CDR3nt: TGTGCCAGCAGTTATTTCCCGACAGGGTGGGAAGGGATGAACACTGAAGCTTTCTTT

d_gene: NA
j_gene: TRBJ2-7
abundance: NA
v_gene: TRBV12-3/TRBV12-4
CDR3aa: CASSRGPERGGSYEQYF
CDR3nt: TGTGCCAGCAGCCGGGGCCCTGAAAGAGGGGGCTCCTACGAGCAGTACTTC

d_gene: NA
j_gene: TRBJ2-2
abundance: NA
v_gene: TRBV7-2
CDR3aa: CASSLVVRGPGELFF
CDR3nt: TGTGCCAGCAGCTTAGTTGTCAGGGGACCCGGGGAGCTGTTTTTT

d_gene: NA
j_gene: TRBJ2-3
abundance: NA
v_gene: TRBV28
CDR3aa: CATGRNTQYF
CDR3nt: TGTGCCACCGGAAGGAATACGCAGTATTTT

d_gene: TRBD1
j_gene: TRBJ2-5
abundance: NA
v_gene: TRBV5-1
CDR3aa: CASSRRTGWETQYF
CDR3nt: TGCGCCAGCAGCCGACGGACAGGGTGGGAGACCCAGTACTTC

d_gene: NA
j_gene: TRBJ2-7
abundance: NA
v_gene: TRBV7-6
CDR3aa: CASSDHPGQGGYEQYF
CDR3nt: TGTGCCAGCAGCGATCACCCCGGTCAGGGGGGATACGAACAGTACTTC

d_gene: TRBD2
j_gene: TRBJ2-1
abundance: NA
v_gene: TRBV12-3/TRBV12-4
CDR3aa: CASSFGTSGSSSNEQFF
CDR3nt: TGTGCCAGCAGTTTCGGGACTAGCGGGAGTAGTTCCAATGAGCAGTTCTTC

d_gene: NA
j_gene: TRBJ2-7
abundance: NA
v_gene: TRBV27
CDR3aa: CASSSPGTGRSYEQYF
CDR3nt: TGTGCCAGCAGTTCCCCCGGAACAGGGAGGTCCTACGAGCAGTACTTC

d_gene: NA
j_gene: TRBJ2-1
abundance: few
v_gene: TRBV7-2
CDR3aa: CASTETSSEQFF
CDR3nt: TGTGCCAGCACTGAGACTAGTAGTGAGCAGTTCTTC

d_gene: TRBD2
j_gene: TRBJ2-3
abundance: NA
v_gene: TRBV7-8
CDR3aa: CASSPQILAEYTDTQYF
CDR3nt: TGTGCCAGCAGCCCTCAGATACTAGCGGAATACACAGATACGCAGTATTTT

d_gene: TRBD2
j_gene: TRBJ2-3
abundance: NA
v_gene: TRBV10-3
CDR3aa: CAISEERDPDTQYF
CDR3nt: TGTGCCATCAGTGAGGAGCGGGACCCAGATACGCAGTATTTT

d_gene: TRBD1
j_gene: TRBJ1-6
abundance: NA
v_gene: TRBV20-1
CDR3aa: CSARGQGGNSPLHF
CDR3nt: TGCAGTGCTAGGGGTCAGGGGGGTAATTCACCCCTCCACTTT

d_gene: NA
j_gene: TRBJ1-4
abundance: once
v_gene: TRBV15
CDR3aa: CATHDRWGANEKLFF
CDR3nt: TGTGCCACACATGATCGATGGGGGGCTAATGAAAAACTGTTTTTT

d_gene: TRBD1
j_gene: TRBJ2-6
abundance: few
v_gene: TRBV7-9
CDR3aa: CASSLKNRDRGSGANVLTF
CDR3nt: TGTGCCAGCAGCTTAAAGAACCGGGACAGGGGTTCTGGGGCCAACGTCCTGACTTTC

d_gene: TRBD1
j_gene: TRBJ2-7
abundance: once
v_gene: TRBV20-1
CDR3aa: CSASETGTGAYEQYF
CDR3nt: TGCAGTGCAAGCGAAACCGGGACAGGAGCCTACGAGCAGTACTTC

d_gene: TRBD1
j_gene: TRBJ2-5
abundance: NA
v_gene: TRBV12-3/TRBV12-4
CDR3aa: CASSFGDRRLQETQYF
CDR3nt: TGTGCCAGCAGTTTTGGGGACAGGAGACTTCAAGAGACCCAGTACTTC

d_gene: TRBD2
j_gene: TRBJ2-3
abundance: many
v_gene: TRBV5-1
CDR3aa: CASQTSGSPDTQYF
CDR3nt: TGCGCCAGCCAGACTAGCGGGAGCCCAGATACGCAGTATTTT

d_gene: NA
j_gene: TRBJ2-1
abundance: NA
v_gene: TRBV7-9
CDR3aa: CASSLGGLYYNEQFF
CDR3nt: TGTGCCAGCAGTCTAGGGGGACTCTACTACAATGAGCAGTTCTTC